The text below deals with one T cell receptor (beta chain). The antigen remains undetermined. The sample holds other DNA sequences that translate to the same CDR3. These data belong to a study of beta chain features in type 1 diabetes. Whole-study findings and limits: TCRB CDR3 length was moderately but significantly reduced in all four CD4+ subsets of Type 1 diabetes patients. A potential influence of HLA type upon TCRB rearrangement remained unresolved herein. Type 1 diabetes patients had VDJ junctions that carried fewer insertions and more deletions.

CDR1 is SGHRS, CDR2 YFSETQ, per germline. The CDR3 contains 15 residues. The trim removed 2 bases at V and 4 bases at J, leaving 2 bases unmatched. Using CD45RO/CCR7/CD25/CD127/CD95/CD27, CD4+ naive, central memory, regulatory and stem cell-like memory cells were sorted. Expressed TCRB transcripts were sequenced because the isolated RNA had all been reverse transcribed beforehand. The protocol was immunoSEQ multiplex PCR, while the TCRdb copy is restricted to in-frame clones and leaves out a portion. The table shows approximately 730,000 clones, with roughly 12% occurring only once. Input material: naive CD4+ T cells from blood. This TCR was recovered from a man between 18 and 35 years old with type 1 diabetes. The V gene is TRBV5-1, the J gene TRBJ2-1; 11 nucleotides agree with TRBD2. The chain's CDR3 is CASSLLAGAYNEQFF. Written as DNA, the CDR3 is TGCGCCAGCAGCTTACTAGCGGGGGCTTACAATGAGCAGTTCTTC.